The T cell receptor beta chain described here comes from a study of blood T cell repertoires in COVID-19. Sequencing used immunoSEQ multiplex PCR; TCRdb keeps in-frame clones, though not all of them. The sample yields a few hundred thousand clones, 65% to 90% seen once. The receptor's source is an older woman with COVID-19, enrolled during active disease. Sequenced sample: peripheral blood.

The CDR3 sequence is CASSQLGTAANYGYTF. The DNA of the CDR3 is TGTGCCAGCAGCCAACTAGGGACAGCAGCTAACTATGGCTACACCTTC. The chain joins TRBV3-1 (or the pseudogene TRBV3-2) to TRBJ1-2; 7 bases match TRBD1. The CDR3 extends over 16 amino acids. In germline, CDR1 is LGHDT, CDR2 YNNKEL (reference sequence). The V gene end was trimmed by 2 bases and the J gene end by 0 bases; junction bases not matched to a gene: 6.